The subject of this entry is one T cell receptor (beta chain). Its antigen is as yet unknown. What made the TCR beta cDNA was 5'RACE template switching with UMIs. TCRdb reprocessed the 5' RACE reads, keeping one entry per CDR3 protein, no DNA. Across hundreds of thousands of distinct CDR3 sequences, the top ten clones capture around 4% of the sample. The sample comes from a study of T cells expressing NK-cell markers. Study information: Out of eight donors sequenced, seven tested HCMV-seropositive and the remaining one seronegative. Study-level points and caveats: Whether expanded NKG2C-expressing T cell clones recognize HCMV is unknown. These clonotypes also led the CD3+CD56-NKG2C+ fraction in several donors.

The CDR3 runs to 13 residues. Germline V gene lookup returns CDR1 DFQATT and CDR2 SNEGSKA (reference sequence). This TCR derives from a woman aged 18 to 75 in good health. The chain has TRBV20-1 and TRBJ1-1; TCRdb's assignment of TRBD1 cannot be checked, as there is no DNA. Sequenced material: blood T cells: a sorted CD56 or NKG2C T cell subset, CD4+ or CD8+ T cells, or bulk PBMC T cells (not recorded which). CDR3 protein: CSAIFPGVDGAFF.